These 13 T cell receptor beta chains were sequenced from one sample in a study of beta chain features in type 1 diabetes. Overall study results and limits: Shortening that was moderate but significant affected the TCRB CDR3s of Type 1 diabetes patients in all four CD4+ subsets.

For these TCRs, the target antigens are not known. Expressed TCRB transcripts were sequenced, since all the RNA that had been isolated was reverse transcribed. Assay used: immunoSEQ multiplex PCR; TCRdb lists only in-frame clones, some missing. There are hundreds of thousands of clones in the sample; over 12% occur only once, and around 0.04% lies in the top ten. The sequencing sample was made of naive CD4+ T cells from blood. Receptors originate from a man between 18 and 29 years old with type 1 diabetes.

This clone was seen a few times. CDR3 DNA sequence: TGTGCCAGCAGCCAGGGACTAGCAACCGGGGCCAACGTCCTGACTTTC. Translation: CASSQGLATGANVLTF. The chain uses TRBV7-3 and TRBJ2-6; 9 bases line up with TRBD2. Per germline, CDR1 SGHTA and CDR2 FQGTGA. The ends lost 5 bases at V and 4 bases at J; junction bases unmatched: 6. The CDR3 runs 16 residues.

This clone was seen a handful of times. The V gene is TRBV11-2, the J gene TRBJ2-7, with D uncertain. V dropped 3 bases and J dropped 3 bases, with 12 bases sitting between them. Germline values: CDR1 SGHAT, CDR2 FQNNGV. The CDR3 length is 14 residues. CDR3 coding DNA: TGTGCCAGCAGCTTGACGGACGGGCTCTACGAGCAGTACTTC. Translated: CASSLTDGLYEQYF.

This clone was counted a few times. The gene calls are TRBV10-3 and TRBJ2-3, with a tentative D call TRBD2 (6 bases). Germline V gene data show CDR1 as ENHRY and CDR2 as SYGVKD. The CDR3 sequence is 12 residues long. V was clipped by 5 bases and J by 5 bases, with 8 bases between them. The CDR3 protein is CAISSAGDTQYF. CDR3 DNA: TGTGCCATCAGTTCAGCGGGAGATACGCAGTATTTT.

V and J are TRBV14 and TRBJ2-3, with TRBD2 as a possible D gene (5 bases). Germline CDR1 and CDR2: SGHDN and FVKESK. Trimming cost V 4 bases and J 2 bases, with 10 bases left between them. This CDR3 spans 14 amino acids. The CDR3 sequence: CASSRERFTDTQYF. CDR3 DNA sequence: TGTGCCAGCAGCCGAGAGCGGTTCACAGATACGCAGTATTTT.

This clone was observed a handful of times. This chain connects TRBV28 to TRBJ2-7; D is uncertain. V lost 6 bases and J lost 1, with 13 bases in between. CDR1 is MDHEN and CDR2 is SYDVKM in the germline V gene. The CDR3 totals 14 residues. This chain's CDR3 is CASSLSLQSYEQYF. CDR3 DNA sequence: TGTGCCAGCAGCCTCTCACTCCAGTCCTACGAGCAGTACTTC. Together with reference TRBV28 and TRBJ2-7, the CDR3 gives the full variable domain: DVKVTQSSRYLVKRTGEKVFLECVQDMDHENMFWYRQDPGLGLRLIYFSYDVKMKEKGDIPEGYSVSREKKERFSLILESASTNQTSMYLCASSLSLQSYEQYFGPGTRLTVT.

The chain combines TRBV6-5 with TRBJ2-2; no clear D. V lost 2 bases to trimming and J lost 1 base, with 5 bases between them. The germline gives CDR1 MNHEY, CDR2 SVGAGI. This CDR3 is built from 14 residues. The CDR3 loop is CASSYRQNTGELFF. As DNA, the CDR3 is TGTGCCAGCAGTTACAGGCAGAACACCGGGGAGCTGTTTTTT.

The V call is TRBV27, the J call TRBJ1-3, with D possibly being TRBD1 (5 bases). The V gene's germline CDR1 is MNHEY and CDR2 SMNVEV (reference sequence). V dropped 5 bases and J dropped 3 bases, with 11 bases sitting between them. The CDR3 spans 14 residues. This CDR3 reads CASSPEGLGNTIYF. CDR3 coding DNA: TGTGCCAGCAGTCCGGAGGGGCTTGGAAACACCATATATTTT.

The chain combines TRBV5-1 with TRBJ2-3; 11 positions agree with TRBD1. This CDR3 has 15 residues. In germline, CDR1 is SGHRS, CDR2 YFSETQ. With 5 bases clipped from V and 5 bases from J, the junction kept 7 bases outside the gene matches. The DNA of the CDR3 is TGCGCCAGCAGTCTTGTCGGGACAGGGGGAGATACGCAGTATTTT. This codes for CASSLVGTGGDTQYF.

Notes on this clone: Different DNA sequences within this sample yield the same CDR3. The rearrangement links TRBV7-9 to TRBJ1-5; a weak D match, TRBD1 (5 bases). Germline assignment: CDR1 SEHNR and CDR2 FQNEAQ (reference sequence). This CDR3 has 13 amino acids. Trimming pared 1 base from V and 5 bases from J, leaving 6 bases between. In nucleotides, the CDR3 is TGTGCCAGCAGCTTAGAAGGGGATCAGCCCCAGCATTTT. Translation gives CASSLEGDQPQHF.

The chain carries TRBV18 and TRBJ1-2; D call uncertain. Germline V gene lookup returns CDR1 KGHSH and CDR2 LQKENI. The V end was cut by 0 bases, the J end by 4 bases, with 12 bases between. The CDR3 spans 15 residues. The CDR3 here is CASSPPQGSSYGYTF. The CDR3 DNA sequence: TGTGCCAGCTCACCACCCCAAGGATCTTCCTATGGCTACACCTTC.

This clone showed up just a few times. CDR3 DNA: TGTGCCAGCAAGGTGGGACTAGCGGGATATGAGCAGTTCTTC. Its protein product is CASKVGLAGYEQFF. The chain combines TRBV9 with TRBJ2-1; 13 bases agree with TRBD2. Germline loops: CDR1 SGDLS, CDR2 YYNGEE. The CDR3 extends over 14 amino acids. The J segment lost 8 bases and the V segment lost 6 bases, leaving 5 bases of the junction unmatched. The whole variable domain, filled in from reference TRBV9 and TRBJ2-1, reads DSGVTQTPKHLITATGQRVTLRCSPRSGDLSVYWYQQSLDQGLQFLIQYYNGEERAKGNILERFSAQQFPDLHSELNLSSLELGDSALYFCASKVGLAGYEQFFGPGTRLTVL.

The rearrangement uses TRBV7-2 and TRBJ1-2; a possible D gene is TRBD1 (5 bases). V was cut by 1 base and J by 4 bases, with 22 bases left in between. Looked up from germline, CDR1 is SGHTA and CDR2 is FQGNSA. CDR3 length: 18 residues. Written as DNA, the CDR3 is TGTGCCAGCAGCTTAGTTGGGCAGGGTAGGAGGGGAGCCTATGGCTACACCTTC. It translates to CASSLVGQGRRGAYGYTF.

This clone was found a few times. This rearrangement joins TRBV13 to TRBJ1-1; D is undetermined. Germline values: CDR1 PRHDT, CDR2 FYEKMQ (reference sequence). V lost 2 bases and J 1 base, leaving 5 bases between the germline ends. This CDR3 spans 13 amino acids. The CDR3 nucleotides read TGTGCCAGCAGCTTAAGACCGAACACTGAAGCTTTCTTT. Its protein is CASSLRPNTEAFF.